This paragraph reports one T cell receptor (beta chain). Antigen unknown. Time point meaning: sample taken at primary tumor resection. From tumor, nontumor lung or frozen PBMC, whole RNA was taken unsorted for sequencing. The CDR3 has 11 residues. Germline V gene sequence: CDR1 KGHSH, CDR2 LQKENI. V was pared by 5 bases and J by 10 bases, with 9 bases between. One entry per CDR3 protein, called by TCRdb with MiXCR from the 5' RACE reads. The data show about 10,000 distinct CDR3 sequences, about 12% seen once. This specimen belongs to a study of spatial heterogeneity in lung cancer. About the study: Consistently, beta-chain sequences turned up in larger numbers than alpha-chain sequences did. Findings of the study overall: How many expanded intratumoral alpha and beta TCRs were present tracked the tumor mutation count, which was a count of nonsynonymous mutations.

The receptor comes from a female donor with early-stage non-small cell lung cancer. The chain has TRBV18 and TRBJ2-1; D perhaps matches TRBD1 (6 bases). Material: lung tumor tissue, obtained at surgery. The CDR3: CASSSGEEQFF. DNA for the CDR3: TGTGCCAGCTCATCAGGGGAGGAGCAGTTCTTC.